The 23 T cell receptor beta chains below were found in one sample sequenced in a study of shared clonotypes between healthy human individuals (dated by TCRdb to 2019 to 2021). The library was made by the immunoSEQ multiplex PCR assay. TCRdb stores this immuneACCESS table with in-frame sequences only. Part of the clones is absent; in the studies checked, under half of the shortfall reflects unresolved V genes, and no reason is known for the rest. The sample table holds about 1.5 million clones, of which around 97% were seen once. Jointly, the top ten make up about 1.2% of the sample. The sample taken for sequencing was naive CD4+ T cells sorted from blood. The cell subset or site label for this specimen denotes: CD45RA+ positively selected. The receptors here all came from a man under 40 in good health.

This clone was counted once. The rearrangement links TRBV25-1 to TRBJ2-7, with D tentatively TRBD1 or TRBD2 (5 bases each). Germline CDR1 and CDR2: MGHDK and SYGVNS. There are 15 residues in the CDR3. Trimming took 6 bases from V and 3 from J, leaving 18 bases between them. The CDR3 coding sequence is TGTGCCAGCAGCCGTGAGGGGACGGGGCTCTACGAGCAGTACTTC. It yields the protein CASSREGTGLYEQYF.

The rearrangement joins TRBV2 to TRBJ2-7; D perhaps matches TRBD2 (6 bases). Germline-derived CDR1 and CDR2 are SNHLY and FYNNEI. V lost 7 bases to trimming and J lost 3 bases, with 10 bases between them. The length of the CDR3 is 12 residues. Written as DNA, the CDR3 is TGTGCCAGCACTCCGACTAGCTACGAGCAGTACTTC. Its translation is CASTPTSYEQYF.

This clone was recorded once. The V and J genes are TRBV6-1 and TRBJ2-2; D might be TRBD2 (6 bases). Germline-derived CDR1 and CDR2 are MNHNS and SASEGT. CDR3 length equals 14 residues. V lost 1 base, J lost 6 bases, and 9 bases lay in between. The CDR3 DNA reads TGTGCCAGCAGTGAAGTGACGGGAGCCGGGGAGCTGTTTTTT. Translation: CASSEVTGAGELFF.

The chain has TRBV11-2 and TRBJ2-2; no definite D call. The V end was cut by 5 bases, the J end by 0 bases, with 7 bases between. CDR3 size: 14 residues. Germline V gene data show CDR1 as SGHAT and CDR2 as FQNNGV. In DNA form, the CDR3 reads TGTGCCAGCAGCCCCGAGCCGAACACCGGGGAGCTGTTTTTT. This gives the protein CASSPEPNTGELFF.

The chain employs TRBV5-1 and TRBJ2-5; D possibly corresponds to TRBD1 (5 bases). Germline CDR1 is SGHRS and CDR2 is YFSETQ. V shed 5 bases and J shed 1 base, with 12 bases lying between them. CDR3 size: 14 residues. In DNA form, the CDR3 reads TGCGCCAGCAGAACGACAGCTACCCAAGAGACCCAGTACTTC. Its protein is CASRTTATQETQYF.

The genes are TRBV6-1 and TRBJ2-7; a weak D match, TRBD2 (6 bases). Germline V CDR1 and CDR2: MNHNS, SASEGT. The CDR3 has 14 amino acids. Between the trimmed V and J ends, which lost 3 bases and 3 bases, there was a span of 12 bases. CDR3 sequence: CASSEAGRHYEQYF. The CDR3 DNA follows: TGTGCCAGCAGTGAGGCGGGACGACACTACGAGCAGTACTTC.

The rearrangement joins TRBV28 to TRBJ2-7, with 7 bases that match TRBD1. V was clipped by 4 bases and J by 5 bases; unmatched bases: 8. Per the germline V gene, CDR1 is MDHEN and CDR2 is SYDVKM. CDR3 length: 14 residues. The CDR3 here is CASSSTGWSNEQYF. The CDR3 nucleotides read TGTGCCAGCAGTTCGACAGGGTGGTCGAACGAGCAGTACTTC.

This rearrangement joins TRBV9 to TRBJ1-2; D is ambiguous. Germline assignment: CDR1 SGDLS and CDR2 YYNGEE. The CDR3 is made up of 14 amino acids. Trimming left V 2 bases short and J 2 bases short, with 10 bases between. The CDR3 sequence: CASSVDAGNYGYTF. CDR3 DNA: TGTGCCAGCAGCGTCGATGCTGGGAACTATGGCTACACCTTC.

This rearrangement joins TRBV5-4 to TRBJ2-2, with 15 bases identical to TRBD2. Losses at the gene ends were 0 bases for V and 4 bases for J; bases not matched to a gene: 1. The germline CDR1 and CDR2 sequences are SGHNT and YYREEE (reference sequence). This CDR3 has 17 amino acids. CDR3 sequence: CASSLGGLAGGTGELFF. As DNA, the CDR3 is TGTGCCAGCAGCTTGGGGGGACTAGCGGGAGGCACCGGGGAGCTGTTTTTT.

The J gene is TRBJ2-7, the V gene TRBV2; tentative D call: TRBD1 (6 bases). The ends were cut back, 8 bases at V and 0 bases at J, with 14 bases in the middle. The germline V gene has CDR1 SNHLY and CDR2 FYNNEI. CDR3 size: 14 residues. CDR3 in amino acids: CASLNRDNSYEQYF. In nucleotides, the CDR3 is TGTGCCAGCTTGAACCGGGACAACTCCTACGAGCAGTACTTC.

The chain joins TRBV6-1 to TRBJ1-3; D not certain. Trimming shortened V by 5 bases and J by 1 base, and 3 bases separated the two germline ends. Looked up from germline, CDR1 is MNHNS and CDR2 is SASEGT. The CDR3 runs 12 residues. For the CDR3, the DNA is TGTGCCAGCAGTCAGTCTGGAAACACCATATATTTT. Translating gives CASSQSGNTIYF.

This rearrangement joins TRBV5-1 to TRBJ2-5; TRBD2 might be the D (5 bases). V gave up 1 base and J gave up 5 bases, with 15 bases separating them. Germline CDR1 and CDR2: SGHRS and YFSETQ. CDR3 length: 15 residues. The CDR3 DNA is TGCGCCAGCAGCTTGCTGGCTGCGGGCGGGGAGACCCAGTACTTC. This codes for CASSLLAAGGETQYF. The variable domain in full, with the rest retrieved from reference TRBV5-1 and TRBJ2-5, is KAGVTQTPRYLIKTRGQQVTLSCSPISGHRSVSWYQQTPGQGLQFLFEYFSETQRNKGNFPGRFSGRQFSNSRSEMNVSTLELGDSALYLCASSLLAAGGETQYFGPGTRLLVL.

The rearrangement links TRBV7-2 to TRBJ2-7; no reliable D call. V lost 5 bases and J 6 bases, leaving 14 bases between the germline ends. Germline-derived CDR1 and CDR2 are SGHTA and FQGNSA. The CDR3 totals 13 residues. For the CDR3, the DNA is TGTGCCAGCAGCCCTTCCCCAGTTCCCGAGCAGTACTTC. This encodes CASSPSPVPEQYF.

The rearrangement links TRBV6-5 to TRBJ1-5; D not resolved. Germline-derived CDR1 and CDR2 are MNHEY and SVGAGI. The CDR3 runs 12 residues. Trimming removed 8 bases at V and 4 bases at J, with 9 bases between. CDR3 protein: CASGWPNQPQHF. CDR3 in DNA: TGTGCCAGCGGGTGGCCTAATCAGCCCCAGCATTTT.

This clone has only one observation. This sequence joins TRBV10-3 and TRBJ2-5; 11 bases align to TRBD2. The CDR3 consists of 16 residues. Trimming took 0 bases from V and 2 from J; bases not matched to a gene: 2. Germline V gene data show CDR1 as ENHRY and CDR2 as SYGVKD. The CDR3 sequence: CAISESTSGIQETQYF. In DNA form, the CDR3 reads TGTGCCATCAGTGAGTCGACTAGCGGGATACAAGAGACCCAGTACTTC.

The gene calls are TRBV19 and TRBJ2-7; D perhaps matches TRBD1 (6 bases). Looked up from germline, CDR1 is LNHDA and CDR2 is SQIVND (reference sequence). V lost 4 bases and J lost 4, with 8 bases in between. The CDR3 loop spans 12 amino acids. The CDR3 nucleotides are TGTGCCAGTAGTAACAGGGTTTACGAGCAGTACTTC. Translated: CASSNRVYEQYF. Based on the CDR3 plus reference TRBV19 and TRBJ2-7, the full variable domain is DGGITQSPKYLFRKEGQNVTLSCEQNLNHDAMYWYRQDPGQGLRLIYYSQIVNDFQKGDIAEGYSVSREKKESFPLTVTSAQKNPTAFYLCASSNRVYEQYFGPGTRLTVT.

This clone was seen only once. The V and J genes are TRBV27 and TRBJ1-1; possible D gene TRBD1, 5 bases. V dropped 5 bases and J dropped 3 bases, with 13 bases sitting between them. This CDR3 comprises 14 residues. CDR1 is MNHEY and CDR2 is SMNVEV in the germline V gene (reference sequence). This CDR3 is CASSPGREYTEAFF. CDR3 coding DNA: TGTGCCAGCAGTCCTGGCAGGGAGTACACTGAAGCTTTCTTT.

The chain recombines TRBV29-1 with TRBJ2-1; D ambiguous. Deletions cut 3 bases from V and 0 bases from J, with 0 bases between. There are 11 residues in the CDR3. Germline V lookup: CDR1 SQVTM, CDR2 ANQGSEA. The CDR3 DNA follows: TGCAGCGTTGACTCCTACAATGAGCAGTTCTTC. Encoded protein: CSVDSYNEQFF.

The J gene is TRBJ2-5, the V gene TRBV7-9; no clear D. The end of the DNA aligns better with TRBJ2-7, so the J call may be wrong. The CDR3 loop spans 14 amino acids. CDR1 is SEHNR and CDR2 is FQNEAQ in the germline V gene (reference sequence). The CDR3 DNA reads TGTGCCAGCAGACGTTCGGCAAGCTCCTACGAGCAGTACTTC. Amino acid sequence: CASRRSASSYEQYF.

The V gene is TRBV19, the J gene TRBJ2-1; D is possibly TRBD1 (6 bases). Germline CDR1 LNHDA, CDR2 SQIVND (reference sequence). The CDR3 length is 16 residues. Between the trimmed V and J ends, which lost 7 bases and 2 bases, there was a span of 18 bases. The CDR3 spells CASIPRGIFAYNEQFF. DNA for the CDR3: TGTGCCAGTATTCCGAGGGGGATTTTTGCCTACAATGAGCAGTTCTTC.

This chain uses TRBV28 with TRBJ1-5; D call uncertain. The germline V gene has CDR1 MDHEN and CDR2 SYDVKM. The CDR3 length is 12 residues. V lost 6 bases and J 10 bases, leaving 13 bases between the germline ends. The CDR3 protein is CASSLSGLPQHF. The DNA of the CDR3 is TGTGCCAGCAGCCTTTCCGGTTTACCCCAGCATTTT.

The rearrangement links TRBV21-1 to TRBJ2-1; the D call of TRBD2 is as the table states it, not checked on the DNA. TRBV21-1 is annotated as a pseudogene. CDR3 size: 16 residues. The CDR3 DNA sequence: TGTGCCAGCAGCCCTCGACTAGCCACGTTCCAGAATGAGCAGTTCTTC. It is translated as CASSPRLATFQNEQFF.

Only one count was recorded for this clone. The chain couples TRBV5-5 to TRBJ2-3, with 8 bases that match TRBD1. The CDR3 has 17 residues. J was trimmed by 3 bases and V by 6 bases; bases with no gene match: 15. Germline V lookup: CDR1 SGHKS, CDR2 YYEKEE (reference sequence). CDR3 DNA sequence: TGTGCCAGCACCGTTCCTACGCCAGGGGGCGTGACAGATACGCAGTATTTT. It encodes CASTVPTPGGVTDTQYF.